Listed below are T cell receptor beta chains from one sample, sequenced in a study of identical twins. TCRdb redid the calling of the 5' RACE reads with MiXCR, one entry per CDR3 protein. The sample contains about 720,000 distinct CDR3 sequences, under 9% of which appear only once. This sample was also put to use in a study of yellow fever vaccine responses in identical twins.

The sample consisted of PBMCs. These receptors came from a woman between 18 and 30 years old in good health. CDR3s include the opening cysteine and the closing phenylalanine or tryptophan. A D gene is named only where the DNA matches it firmly. Some rows have no size entry. The others give once, few or many, or a class for an expanded clone.

J gene,V gene,clone size,D gene,CDR3 protein,CDR3 DNA
TRBJ2-2,TRBV7-6,-,-,CASSLARGPRVTGELFF,TGTGCCAGCAGCTTAGCCCGTGGCCCGAGGGTCACCGGGGAGCTGTTTTTT
TRBJ2-1,TRBV30,few,-,CAWSVGGIDNEQFF,TGTGCCTGGAGTGTAGGAGGGATTGACAATGAGCAGTTCTTC
TRBJ2-1,TRBV2,-,TRBD2,CASSPGTTMNEQFF,TGTGCCAGCAGTCCCGGGACTACAATGAATGAGCAGTTCTTC
TRBJ2-3,TRBV2,-,-,CASSYSNLGQYF,TGTGCCAGCAGTTACTCAAATTTGGGGCAGTATTTT
TRBJ2-7,TRBV15,-,-,CATSRDQGARKRNEQYF,TGTGCCACCAGCAGAGACCAAGGGGCAAGGAAGCGAAACGAGCAGTACTTC
TRBJ2-2,TRBV9,few,-,CASSVEQKNTGELFF,TGTGCCAGCAGCGTAGAACAGAAGAACACCGGGGAGCTGTTTTTT
TRBJ2-7,TRBV20-1,-,-,CSAKEGRGGEQYF,TGCAGTGCTAAAGAGGGCAGGGGGGGTGAGCAGTACTTC
TRBJ2-7,TRBV11-2,-,-,CASSLDGGNYEQYF,TGTGCCAGCAGCTTAGATGGAGGGAACTACGAGCAGTACTTC
TRBJ2-1,TRBV27,few,-,CASSPSTRLDSEQFF,TGTGCCAGCAGTCCATCGACTAGGTTGGATAGTGAGCAGTTCTTC
TRBJ1-1,TRBV7-9,few,TRBD1,CASSSKTGMNTEAFF,TGTGCCAGCAGCTCAAAGACAGGGATGAACACTGAAGCTTTCTTT
TRBJ2-1,TRBV14,many,-,CASKGFRGGGMKDEQFF,TGTGCCAGCAAGGGGTTCCGTGGCGGAGGTATGAAGGATGAGCAGTTCTTC
TRBJ2-2,TRBV28,-,TRBD1,CASGPATGGTGELFF,TGTGCCAGCGGCCCAGCAACAGGGGGGACCGGGGAGCTGTTTTTT
TRBJ1-2,TRBV20-1,few,-,CSARQAANYGYTF,TGCAGTGCTAGACAGGCTGCTAACTATGGCTACACCTTC
TRBJ1-1,TRBV3-1,many,TRBD1,CASSQGTGRTEAFF,TGTGCCAGCAGCCAAGGGACAGGGCGGACTGAAGCTTTCTTT
TRBJ2-3,TRBV3-1,many,-,CASSHPDKTPSTDTQYF,TGTGCCAGCAGCCACCCAGACAAGACCCCTAGCACAGATACGCAGTATTTT
TRBJ1-4,TRBV29-1,few,-,CSVLPDTSTQKLFF,TGCAGCGTTCTCCCGGACACCTCGACTCAAAAACTGTTTTTT
TRBJ2-2,TRBV12-3/TRBV12-4,-,TRBD1,CAISTLTGGMVNTGELFF,TGTGCCATCAGTACCCTAACAGGGGGTATGGTGAACACCGGGGAGCTGTTTTTT
TRBJ1-1,TRBV15,few,-,CATRMGRQNTEAFF,TGTGCCACCAGAATGGGGCGACAAAACACTGAAGCTTTCTTT
TRBJ1-2,TRBV27,few,-,CASGRGPNYGYTF,TGTGCAAGCGGGCGGGGACCTAACTATGGCTACACCTTC
TRBJ2-7,TRBV20-1,few,TRBD1,CSAYKVEGQGSYEQYF,TGCAGTGCTTATAAGGTGGAGGGACAGGGGTCCTACGAGCAGTACTTC
TRBJ1-1,TRBV6-5,few,TRBD1,CASSFRPRDRGTEAFF,TGTGCCAGCAGTTTCCGACCCCGGGACAGGGGCACTGAAGCTTTCTTT
TRBJ2-1,TRBV7-9,many,-,CASSLGVNDEQFF,TGTGCCAGCAGCTTAGGAGTTAACGATGAGCAGTTCTTC
TRBJ2-5,TRBV4-1,-,-,CASSHGPQVGQETQYF,TGCGCCAGCAGCCACGGACCCCAGGTGGGCCAAGAGACCCAGTACTTC
TRBJ1-4,TRBV10-3,many,TRBD1,CAISESKGADEKLFF,TGTGCCATCAGTGAGTCGAAGGGGGCAGATGAAAAACTGTTTTTT
TRBJ2-1,TRBV5-6,-,TRBD2,CASSQLAAGVSYNEQFF,TGTGCCAGCAGCCAACTAGCGGCAGGAGTCTCCTACAATGAGCAGTTCTTC
TRBJ1-4,TRBV7-9,few,-,CASSLGTTGLREKLFF,TGTGCCAGCAGCCTCGGGACAACGGGCTTGCGGGAAAAACTGTTTTTT
TRBJ2-3,TRBV6-4,-,TRBD2,CASGHNSGRGTDTQYF,TGTGCCAGCGGCCATAACAGCGGGAGGGGGACAGATACGCAGTATTTT
TRBJ1-5,TRBV12-3/TRBV12-4,few,-,CASREGFQPQHF,TGTGCCAGCAGGGAGGGGTTTCAGCCCCAGCATTTT
TRBJ1-2,TRBV18,-,-,CASSPGDVVYGYTF,TGTGCCAGCTCTCCGGGGGACGTAGTCTATGGCTACACCTTC
TRBJ2-1,TRBV27,few,-,CASSSESSYNEQFF,TGTGCCAGCAGTTCCGAAAGCTCCTACAATGAGCAGTTCTTC
TRBJ2-5,TRBV6-2/TRBV6-3,-,-,CASSSTGTRQETQYF,TGTGCCAGCAGTTCTACCGGGACCCGACAAGAGACCCAGTACTTC
TRBJ2-7,TRBV3-1,many,TRBD2,CASSQVVAGGYYEQYF,TGTGCCAGCAGCCAAGTCGTGGCGGGAGGTTACTACGAGCAGTACTTC
TRBJ2-4,TRBV20-1,few,-,CSARQTVAKNIQYF,TGCAGTGCTAGACAGACAGTAGCCAAAAACATTCAGTACTTC
TRBJ1-1,TRBV7-9,-,TRBD1,CASSLEGGQGNAAFF,TGTGCCAGCAGCTTAGAAGGGGGACAGGGGAACGCGGCTTTCTTT
TRBJ2-3,TRBV3-1,-,TRBD1,CASSQSPGGTDTQYF,TGTGCCAGCAGCCAAAGTCCAGGGGGTACAGATACGCAGTATTTT
TRBJ2-6,TRBV6-2/TRBV6-3,many,-,CASSLLGVSSGANVLTF,TGTGCCAGCAGTTTACTCGGGGTGAGCTCTGGGGCCAACGTCCTGACTTTC
TRBJ2-7,TRBV14,few,-,CASSHPGMTGEQYF,TGTGCCAGCAGCCACCCGGGGATGACGGGAGAGCAGTACTTC
TRBJ1-1,TRBV6-1,few,-,CASSDKGTWVRAFF,TGTGCCAGCAGTGATAAAGGAACTTGGGTGCGAGCTTTCTTT
TRBJ1-2,TRBV5-5,few,-,CASSLAVGGGYGYTF,TGTGCCAGCAGCTTGGCCGTCGGCGGCGGCTATGGCTACACCTTC
TRBJ2-7,TRBV15,few,-,CATSRGTPGLLSGEQYF,TGTGCCACCAGCAGAGGCACCCCAGGGTTGCTTTCGGGTGAGCAGTACTTC
TRBJ2-3,TRBV7-9,-,-,CASSWDISTDTQYF,TGTGCCAGCAGCTGGGACATAAGCACAGATACGCAGTATTTT
TRBJ2-3,TRBV2,-,-,CARTKSTDTQYF,TGTGCCAGGACTAAGAGCACAGATACGCAGTATTTT
TRBJ2-7,TRBV4-1,-,-,CASSQGARTDYEQYF,TGCGCCAGCAGCCAAGGGGCGAGGACAGACTACGAGCAGTACTTC
TRBJ2-3,TRBV7-9,once,TRBD1,CASSFGDRETDTQYF,TGTGCCAGCAGCTTTGGGGACAGGGAGACAGATACGCAGTATTTT
TRBJ2-5,TRBV12-3/TRBV12-4,-,TRBD1,CASSRLDRDGGETQYF,TGTGCCAGCAGTCGGCTCGACAGGGATGGCGGAGAGACCCAGTACTTC
TRBJ2-1,TRBV21-1,few,-,CASSKVGPTSGRLTYNEQFF,TGTGCCAGCAGCAAAGTAGGGCCGACTAGCGGGAGGTTAACCTACAATGAGCAGTTCTTC
TRBJ1-1,TRBV7-9,-,-,CASSGRAVGTEAFF,TGTGCCAGCAGCGGCAGGGCTGTGGGCACTGAAGCTTTCTTT
TRBJ1-5,TRBV7-2,many,TRBD1,CASSQRDRYQPQHF,TGTGCCAGCAGCCAAAGGGACAGATATCAGCCCCAGCATTTT
TRBJ2-3,TRBV7-2,many,-,CASSSRTVGYRDTQYF,TGTGCCAGCAGCTCTCGGACTGTAGGTTATAGAGATACGCAGTATTTT
TRBJ2-1,TRBV20-1,many,-,CSARDPSGRNEQFF,TGCAGTGCTAGAGATCCATCTGGGCGGAATGAGCAGTTCTTC
TRBJ1-2,TRBV6-2/TRBV6-3,few,TRBD1,CASRVDRVPGGYTF,TGTGCCAGCAGGGTTGACAGGGTCCCGGGTGGCTACACCTTC
TRBJ2-5,TRBV20-1,few,-,CSAHGGGKEETQYF,TGCAGTGCCCATGGAGGGGGGAAAGAGGAGACCCAGTACTTC
TRBJ2-3,TRBV4-3,few,-,CASSQDRDTDTQYF,TGCGCCAGCAGCCAAGACAGGGACACAGATACGCAGTATTTT
TRBJ2-7,TRBV25-1,-,TRBD1,CASSDLGQGWEEQYF,TGTGCCAGCAGTGACCTAGGACAGGGGTGGGAAGAGCAGTACTTC
TRBJ2-7,TRBV6-5,few,-,CASSYLKGGGAYEQYF,TGTGCCAGCAGTTACCTTAAGGGGGGGGGAGCCTACGAGCAGTACTTC